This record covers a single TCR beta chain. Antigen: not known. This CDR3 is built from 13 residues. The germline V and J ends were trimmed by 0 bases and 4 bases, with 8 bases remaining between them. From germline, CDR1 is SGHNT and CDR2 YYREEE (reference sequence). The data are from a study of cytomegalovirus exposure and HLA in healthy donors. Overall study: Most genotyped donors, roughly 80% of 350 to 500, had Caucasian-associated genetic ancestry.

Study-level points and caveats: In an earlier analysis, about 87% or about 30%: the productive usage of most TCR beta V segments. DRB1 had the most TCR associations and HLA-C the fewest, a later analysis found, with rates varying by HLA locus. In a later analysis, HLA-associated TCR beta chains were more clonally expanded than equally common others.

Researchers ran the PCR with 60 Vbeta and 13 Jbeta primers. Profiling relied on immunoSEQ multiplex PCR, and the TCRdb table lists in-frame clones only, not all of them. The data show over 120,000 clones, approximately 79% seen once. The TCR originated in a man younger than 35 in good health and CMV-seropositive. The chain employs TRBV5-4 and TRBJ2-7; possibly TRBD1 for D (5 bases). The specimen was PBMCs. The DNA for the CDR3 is TGTGCCAGCAGCTTGGGACAGTTATACGAGCAGTACTTC. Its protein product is CASSLGQLYEQYF.